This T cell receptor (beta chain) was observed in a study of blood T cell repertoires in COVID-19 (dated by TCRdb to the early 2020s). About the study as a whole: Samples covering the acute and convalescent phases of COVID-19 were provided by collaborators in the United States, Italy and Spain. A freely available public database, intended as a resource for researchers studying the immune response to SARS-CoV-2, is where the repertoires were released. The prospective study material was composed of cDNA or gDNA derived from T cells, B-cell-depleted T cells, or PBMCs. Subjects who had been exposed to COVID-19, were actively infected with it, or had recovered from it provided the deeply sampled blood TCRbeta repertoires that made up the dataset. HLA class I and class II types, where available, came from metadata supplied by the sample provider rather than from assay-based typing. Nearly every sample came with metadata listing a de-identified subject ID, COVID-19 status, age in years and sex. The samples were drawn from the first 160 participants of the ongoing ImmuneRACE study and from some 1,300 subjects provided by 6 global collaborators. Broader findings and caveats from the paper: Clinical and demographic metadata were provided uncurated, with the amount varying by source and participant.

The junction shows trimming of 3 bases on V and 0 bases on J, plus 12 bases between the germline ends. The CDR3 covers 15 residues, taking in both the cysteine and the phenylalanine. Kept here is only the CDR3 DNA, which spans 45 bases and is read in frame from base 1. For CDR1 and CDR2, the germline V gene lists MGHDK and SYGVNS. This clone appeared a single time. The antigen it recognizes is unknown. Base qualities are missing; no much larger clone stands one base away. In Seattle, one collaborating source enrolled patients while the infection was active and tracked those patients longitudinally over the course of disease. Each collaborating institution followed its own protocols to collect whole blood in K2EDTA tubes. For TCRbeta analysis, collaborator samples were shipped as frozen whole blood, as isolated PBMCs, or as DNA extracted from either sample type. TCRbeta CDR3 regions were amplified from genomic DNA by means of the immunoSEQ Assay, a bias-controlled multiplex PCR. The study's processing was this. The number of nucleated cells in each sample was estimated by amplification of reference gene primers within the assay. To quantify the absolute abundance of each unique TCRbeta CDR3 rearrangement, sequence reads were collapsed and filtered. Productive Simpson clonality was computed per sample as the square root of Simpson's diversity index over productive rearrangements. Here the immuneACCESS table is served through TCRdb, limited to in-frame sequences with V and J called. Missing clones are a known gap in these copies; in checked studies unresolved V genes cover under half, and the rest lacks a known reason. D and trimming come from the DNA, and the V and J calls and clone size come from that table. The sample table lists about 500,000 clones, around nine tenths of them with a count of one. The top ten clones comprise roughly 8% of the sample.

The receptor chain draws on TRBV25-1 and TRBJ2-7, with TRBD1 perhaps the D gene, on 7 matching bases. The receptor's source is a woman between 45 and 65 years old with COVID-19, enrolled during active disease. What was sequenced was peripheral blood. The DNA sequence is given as TGTGCCAGCAGTGACCGCGGGACAGCCTCCTACGAGCAGTACTTC. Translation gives CASSDRGTASYEQYF.